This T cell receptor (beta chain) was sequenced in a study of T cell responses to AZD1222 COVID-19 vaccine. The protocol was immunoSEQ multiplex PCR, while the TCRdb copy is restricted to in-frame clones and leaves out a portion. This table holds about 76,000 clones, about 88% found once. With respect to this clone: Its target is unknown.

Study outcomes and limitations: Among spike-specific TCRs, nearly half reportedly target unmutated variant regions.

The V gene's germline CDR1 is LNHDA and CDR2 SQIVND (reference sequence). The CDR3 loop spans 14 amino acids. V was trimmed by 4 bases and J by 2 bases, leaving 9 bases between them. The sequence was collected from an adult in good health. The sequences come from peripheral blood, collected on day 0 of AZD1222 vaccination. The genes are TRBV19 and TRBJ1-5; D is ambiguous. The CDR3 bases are TGTGCCAGTAGTAGGTTGGACGGCAATCAGCCCCAGCATTTT. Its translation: CASSRLDGNQPQHF.